This TCR beta chain was sequenced for a study of CD8 T cells in Susac syndrome. Whole-study findings and limits: The authors acknowledged that their TCR sequencing and HLA analysis involved a relatively small number of individuals.

The CDR3 is 13 residues long. The germline CDR1 and CDR2 sequences are MDHEN and SYDVKM. Between the trimmed V and J ends, which lost 8 bases and 2 bases, there was a span of 12 bases. TCR beta was sequenced from blood CD8+ and CD4+ T cells. Both CD4+ and CD8+ T cells were negatively isolated, and TEMRA cells underwent FACS enrichment. Remarks on this clonotype: What it binds is not known.

Random hexamers were used to reverse transcribe the RNA input (about 0.5 to 1 ug). By means of immunoSEQ multiplex PCR, TCR beta CDR3 spanning 54 Vbeta and 13 Jbeta underwent amplification. TCRdb reanalysed the immunoSEQ multiplex PCR reads using MiXCR and keeps one entry per CDR3 protein. This table holds about 130,000 distinct CDR3 sequences, over 90% found once. The sequencing input was CD8+ T cells from PBMCs. The rearrangement links TRBV28 to TRBJ1-2; D uncertain. The TCR originated in a human donor with multiple sclerosis. CDR3 coding DNA: TGTGCCAGCCGAGGCCCGGAGAACTATGGCTACACCTTC. Its protein is CASRGPENYGYTF.